The next 3 T cell receptor beta chains were all read from a single sample in a study of spatial heterogeneity in lung cancer. Indicated time point: blood at routine non-recurrence follow-up after resection. Via MiXCR, TCRdb re-called the 5' RACE reads, giving one row per CDR3 protein. Of under 150,000 distinct CDR3 sequences in the sample, 11% were seen once. The sample here was PBMCs, taken at follow-up. The receptors shown here come from a female donor with early-stage non-small cell lung cancer.

The chain recombines TRBV30 with TRBJ1-4, with D possibly matching TRBD1 (5 bases). The CDR3 contains 12 residues. V lost 3 bases and J lost 4, with 6 bases in between. Germline CDR1 reads GTSNPN; CDR2 reads SVGIG (reference sequence). The chain's CDR3 is CAWSRDNEKLFF. Written as DNA, the CDR3 is TGTGCCTGGAGCAGGGATAATGAAAAACTGTTTTTT.

This sequence joins TRBV20-1 and TRBJ2-7; D is ambiguous. The CDR3 totals 14 residues. Trimming pared 3 bases from V and 0 bases from J, leaving 12 bases between. The germline V gene has CDR1 DFQATT and CDR2 SNEGSKA (reference sequence). CDR3 sequence (DNA): TGCAGTGCTAGGGGTTCAGTCGTCTCCTACGAGCAGTACTTC. Its protein is CSARGSVVSYEQYF.

This chain connects TRBV10-3 to TRBJ2-7; no clear D. CDR3 length: 14 residues. The V end was cut by 3 bases, the J end by 3 bases, with 12 bases between. The germline V gene encodes CDR1 ENHRY and CDR2 SYGVKD. CDR3 DNA: TGTGCCATCAGTGACCTCCCTGGTGGCTACGAGCAGTACGTC. Residues: CAISDLPGGYEQYV.